This TCR beta chain was sequenced for a study of neurological immune-mediated disorders. Unsorted libraries were derived from 2 million PBMCs stored at -80 C. The cDNA was produced through 5'RACE with 10-nucleotide random UMIs. From 15-18 subjects, every sequencing run obtained over 160 million TCR-beta sequences. TCRdb re-called the 5' RACE reads through MiXCR, storing one row per CDR3 protein. The data hold 40,000 to 60,000 distinct CDR3 sequences, with 3% to 4% observed a single time. The V and J ends lost 0 bases and 3 bases respectively, with 12 bases between them. Germline V CDR1 and CDR2: SGDLS, YYNGEE. CDR3 size: 16 residues. At least ten counts were recorded for this clonotype.

The receptor's source is a man between 35 and 55 years old with multiple sclerosis. Material: PBMCs. The chain has TRBV9 and TRBJ2-2; no definite D call. CDR3 loop: CASSVAQNTHTGELFF. For the CDR3, the DNA is TGTGCCAGCAGCGTAGCGCAGAACACCCACACCGGGGAGCTGTTTTTT.